This T cell receptor beta chain stems from a study of T cells after yellow fever vaccination. Study-level background: The authors prepared low-cell-number fractions using SMART-Seq v4 Ultra Low Input. Findings and caveats of the study: Though weaker, the secondary response peaked faster, on day 5 versus 15. The booster saw the reappearance of most primary-vaccination clones (roughly 96% CD4, 88% CD8).

Turning to this clonotype: Its antigen is still unknown. Just one base apart from a much larger clone, this may be a read error.

Germline V gene lookup returns CDR1 DFQATT and CDR2 SNEGSKA (reference sequence). CDR3 size: 13 residues. Trimming took off 5 bases at V and 7 bases at J, with 17 bases between the two ends. One entry per CDR3 protein results from TCRdb running MiXCR on the 5' RACE reads. The sample has roughly 140,000 distinct CDR3 sequences; about 7.7% are singletons. The chain joins TRBV20-1 to TRBJ2-5, with D unresolved. Sequencing used CD4+ T cells sorted from PBMCs, obtained 5 days after the yellow fever booster vaccination. The sequence derives from a man aged 25 to 40 who received the YFV17D yellow fever vaccine. CDR3 in amino acids: CSASGTVTRTQYF. The CDR3 DNA is TGCAGTGCTTCCGGCACAGTCACCAGGACCCAGTACTTC.